The 9 T cell receptor beta chains in this list originate from one sample, sequenced in a study of cytotoxic CD8 clonotypes in ibrutinib-treated CLL. Clones were read by immunoSEQ multiplex PCR, and TCRdb kept only the in-frame ones, dropping some. The table includes fewer than 100,000 clones, around 75% detected once. The sample was PBMCs, taken after 12 months of ibrutinib treatment. All receptors derive from a human donor with chronic lymphocytic leukemia.

This chain links TRBV14 with TRBJ1-1; D not resolved. Germline CDR1 is SGHDN and CDR2 is FVKESK. The V gene lost 2 bases and the J gene lost 4 bases, with 8 bases spanning the gap. The CDR3 spans 13 residues. The CDR3 nucleotides are TGTGCCAGCAGCCAACAGGTTGGCACTGAAGCTTTCTTT. This codes for CASSQQVGTEAFF. The full variable domain, rest sourced from reference TRBV14 and TRBJ1-1, is EAGVTQFPSHSVIEKGQTVTLRCDPISGHDNLYWYRRVMGKEIKFLLHFVKESKQDESGMPNNRFLAERTGGTYSTLKVQPAELEDSGVYFCASSQQVGTEAFFGQGTRLTVV.

V usage is TRBV13 and J usage is TRBJ2-5; 11 nucleotides agree with TRBD2. This CDR3 has 16 residues. With 0 bases clipped from V and 2 bases from J, the junction kept 2 bases outside the gene matches. Germline V gives CDR1 PRHDT, CDR2 FYEKMQ (reference sequence). The CDR3 sequence is CASSLGLAGGQETQYF. CDR3 in DNA: TGTGCCAGCAGCTTAGGGCTAGCGGGGGGACAAGAGACCCAGTACTTC.

V gene TRBV6-4 combines with J gene TRBJ2-3; D remains ambiguous. The V end lost 0 bases, the J end lost 1 base, and 11 bases lay between the germline ends. Germline values: CDR1 MRHNA, CDR2 SNTAGT. The CDR3 is made up of 16 amino acids. The CDR3 bases are TGTGCCAGCAGTGACTCCGGCGGTGGGGGCACAGATACGCAGTATTTT. The encoded protein is CASSDSGGGGTDTQYF.

V is TRBV4-2 and J is TRBJ1-3, with D maybe TRBD1 (6 bases). CDR1 is LGHNA and CDR2 is YNFKEQ in the germline V gene. This CDR3 contains 16 residues. With 0 bases removed from V and 4 bases from J, the gap between germline ends came to 13 bases. The CDR3 DNA sequence: TGTGCCAGCAGCCAAGAGGGGGGGGCGGGCGGAAACACCATATATTTT. This sequence encodes CASSQEGGAGGNTIYF.

V gene TRBV7-2 combines with J gene TRBJ2-5; D unresolved. This CDR3 is 13 amino acids long. Trimming removed 2 bases at V and 8 bases at J, with 12 bases between. CDR1 and CDR2 from the germline V gene are SGHTA and FQGNSA. The CDR3 nucleotides are TGTGCCAGCAGCTTACTGGGCCCCACCACCCAGTACTTC. The encoded protein is CASSLLGPTTQYF.

V is TRBV28 and J is TRBJ2-3, with 9 nucleotides matching TRBD1. The CDR3 spans 16 residues. Per the germline V gene, CDR1 is MDHEN and CDR2 is SYDVKM. The J segment lost 5 bases and the V segment lost 5 bases, leaving 11 bases of the junction unmatched. DNA of the CDR3: TGTGCCAGCAGTCCCCCCACAGGGGGCGCGGGAGATACGCAGTATTTT. It yields the protein CASSPPTGGAGDTQYF. Filled out from reference TRBV28 and TRBJ2-3, the complete variable domain reads DVKVTQSSRYLVKRTGEKVFLECVQDMDHENMFWYRQDPGLGLRLIYFSYDVKMKEKGDIPEGYSVSREKKERFSLILESASTNQTSMYLCASSPPTGGAGDTQYFGPGTRLTVL.

The chain uses TRBV18 and TRBJ2-2; 7 bases align to TRBD1. After removal of 1 base from V and 6 bases from J, the junction contained 11 bases not matched to a gene. Germline CDR1 and CDR2: KGHSH and LQKENI. This CDR3 region has 17 residues. The CDR3 DNA follows: TGTGCCAGCTCACCACTTCCCCCACAGGGGACCGCCGGGGAGCTGTTTTTT. Protein product: CASSPLPPQGTAGELFF.

The V call is TRBV6-1, the J call TRBJ2-7, with a tentative D call TRBD1 (6 bases). The CDR3 spans 13 residues. The germline CDR1 and CDR2 sequences are MNHNS and SASEGT. V gave up 0 bases and J gave up 6 bases, with 9 bases separating them. CDR3 region: CASSEAVRGEQYF. In DNA, the CDR3 is TGTGCCAGCAGTGAAGCGGTCAGGGGCGAGCAGTACTTC.

The chain links TRBV10-3 to TRBJ1-1; 8 bases match TRBD1. Germline V gene sequence: CDR1 ENHRY, CDR2 SYGVKD. This CDR3 is 15 amino acids long. The trim removed 3 bases at V and 11 bases at J, leaving 14 bases unmatched. Written as DNA, the CDR3 is TGTGCCATCAGTGACAAGTCGTCGGACAGGGCAGAGGCTTTCTTT. Its protein product is CAISDKSSDRAEAFF.